These 31 T cell receptor beta chains came from one sample sequenced in a study of T-cell reconstitution after alpha-beta-depleted transplantation in children. Researchers prepared the TCRbeta library using unique molecular identifiers, the study reports. TCRdb independently ran MiXCR on the PCR reads; one entry per CDR3 protein. The sample lists about 600,000 distinct CDR3 sequences; about 10% were seen once. The material was PBMCs from the stem cell graft donor, obtained from the stem cell graft. The receptors here all came from a human donor who donated a stem cell graft to a child with acute myeloid leukemia.

This clonotype was seen only a few times. This chain links TRBV21-1 with TRBJ2-1; TRBD2 is taken as the D call from the table, unchecked against the DNA. TRBV21-1 is a pseudogene locus. The CDR3 consists of 19 residues. CDR3 nucleotides: TGTGCCAGCAGCAATTTCGGGTGGACCCTAGCGGGAGGGCCGTCTGAGCAGTTCTTC. Its protein is CASSNFGWTLAGGPSEQFF.

In its sample, this clonotype was seen a few times. J is TRBJ2-1 and V is TRBV7-2; 9 bases line up with TRBD1. Germline CDR1 is SGHTA and CDR2 is FQGNSA. Unmatched junction bases numbered 7, after V lost 2 bases and J lost 5 bases. The CDR3 loop spans 16 amino acids. CDR3 nucleotides: TGTGCCAGCAGCTTAATGGGACAGGGACTCGACAATGAGCAGTTCTTC. Protein: CASSLMGQGLDNEQFF.

The chain is built from TRBV10-3 and TRBJ1-1; no reliable D call. V lost 5 bases and J lost 0, with 7 bases in between. Germline V gene sequence: CDR1 ENHRY, CDR2 SYGVKD. The CDR3 consists of 13 residues. As DNA, the CDR3 is TGTGCCATCAGTAAAGGCATGAACACTGAAGCTTTCTTT. This codes for CAISKGMNTEAFF.

The table lists this clonotype with many counts. The V call is TRBV29-1, the J call TRBJ2-4, with 7 bases lining up with TRBD1. The CDR3 has 12 amino acids. Trimming took 6 bases from V and 8 from J; bases not matched to a gene: 7. The V gene's germline CDR1 is SQVTM and CDR2 ANQGSEA. The CDR3 bases are TGCAGCGTGGAGACAGGGACGGACATTCAGTACTTC. Translating gives CSVETGTDIQYF. Full variable domain (remainder filled in from reference TRBV29-1 and TRBJ2-4): SAVISQKPSRDICQRGTSLTIQCQVDSQVTMMFWYRQQPGQSLTLIATANQGSEATYESGFVIDKFPISRPNLTFSTLTVSNMSPEDSSIYLCSVETGTDIQYFGAGTRLSVL.

In its sample, this clonotype was seen a few times. The V call is TRBV21-1, the J call TRBJ2-7. TRBV21-1 represents a pseudogene. There are 14 residues in the CDR3. CDR3 coding DNA: TGTGCCAGCAGCAGAAAAGGCCACATAAGGTGGCAGTACTTC. It is translated as CASSRKGHIRWQYF.

The table lists this clonotype with a few counts. The chain has TRBV4-1 and TRBJ2-1; no clear D. Germline loops: CDR1 MGHRA, CDR2 YSYEKL. The CDR3 sequence is 15 residues long. Trimming removed 0 bases from V and 4 bases from J, with 10 bases in between. CDR3 coding DNA: TGCGCCAGCAGCCAAGATTTTAAATTATACAATGAGCAGTTCTTC. It specifies CASSQDFKLYNEQFF.

This clonotype has a handful of counts. The chain combines TRBV20-1 with TRBJ1-1; maybe TRBD1 (5 bases). The CDR3 sequence is 14 residues long. V shed 0 bases and J shed 1 base, with 9 bases lying between them. Germline lookup yields CDR1 DFQATT and CDR2 SNEGSKA (reference sequence). CDR3 protein: CSARDSGGNTEAFF. CDR3 DNA: TGCAGTGCTAGAGATAGCGGGGGGAACACTGAAGCTTTCTTT.

This clonotype was picked up many times. The rearrangement uses TRBV29-1 and TRBJ2-1, with a weak D call TRBD1 (7 bases). Between the trimmed V and J ends, which lost 6 bases and 1 base, there was a span of 16 bases. The CDR3 length is 15 residues. Germline values: CDR1 SQVTM, CDR2 ANQGSEA. The CDR3 sequence: CSVHRRGHSYNEQFF. CDR3 nucleotide sequence: TGCAGCGTCCACCGGAGGGGGCATTCCTACAATGAGCAGTTCTTC.

This clonotype appeared many times. CDR3 coding DNA: TGTGCCAGCAGGCCCGGGACTAGCGGGCGCTACGAGCAGTACTTC. Amino acids: CASRPGTSGRYEQYF. The chain combines TRBV6-5 with TRBJ2-7; 12 nucleotides agree with TRBD2. The length of the CDR3 is 15 residues. From germline, CDR1 is MNHEY and CDR2 SVGAGI. J gave up 3 bases and V 6 bases, and 6 bases lay outside the gene matches.

This clonotype was seen a handful of times. This chain joins TRBV20-1 and TRBJ1-2; 9 positions match TRBD1. Germline CDR1 is DFQATT and CDR2 is SNEGSKA (reference sequence). V shed 7 bases, J shed 3 bases, and the junction held 9 bases outside the gene matches. There are 14 residues in the CDR3. As DNA, the CDR3 is TGCAGTGGCAAGGGGGGACAGGGCCACTATGGCTACACCTTC. Protein sequence: CSGKGGQGHYGYTF.

This clonotype was seen only a few times. The chain joins TRBV9 to TRBJ1-3, with a weak D call TRBD1 (5 bases). This CDR3 has 15 amino acids. V lost 0 bases, J lost 4 bases, and 11 bases lay in between. Germline values: CDR1 SGDLS, CDR2 YYNGEE. In nucleotides, the CDR3 is TGTGCCAGCAGCGTAGAGGGGACGGTAGGAAACACCATATATTTT. This sequence encodes CASSVEGTVGNTIYF.

The rearrangement joins TRBV30 to TRBJ1-1; D unresolved. There are 12 residues in the CDR3. Per the germline V gene, CDR1 is GTSNPN and CDR2 is SVGIG (reference sequence). V was clipped by 0 bases and J by 5 bases, with 7 bases between them. CDR3 in amino acids: CAWSVRQTEAFF. The CDR3 DNA reads TGTGCCTGGAGTGTACGACAAACTGAAGCTTTCTTT.

This clonotype came up a few times. The chain employs TRBV24-1 and TRBJ2-1; 11 bases are shared with TRBD2. The CDR3 totals 16 residues. The J segment lost 5 bases and the V segment lost 4 bases, leaving 6 bases of the junction unmatched. Germline V gives CDR1 KGHDR, CDR2 SFDVKD. The CDR3 DNA follows: TGTGCCACCAGTGAAGGACTAGCGGGCAAAAACAATGAGCAGTTCTTC. It yields the protein CATSEGLAGKNNEQFF.

This clonotype came up many times. The chain employs TRBV7-3 and TRBJ2-4; the D is unclear. This CDR3 has 13 amino acids. V lost 2 bases and J 15 bases, leaving 17 bases between the germline ends. CDR1 and CDR2 from the germline V gene are SGHTA and FQGTGA. CDR3 nucleotides: TGTGCCAGCAGCTTAGACGGCTCGTCCATTTGGTACTTC. Protein: CASSLDGSSIWYF.

This clonotype was recorded at least ten times. This rearrangement joins TRBV25-1 to TRBJ1-2; 7 bases agree with TRBD1. Germline V gene sequence: CDR1 MGHDK, CDR2 SYGVNS. The CDR3 has 16 residues. The V and J ends lost 6 bases and 6 bases, in that order; junction bases with no gene match: 16. The CDR3 loop is CASRQRGETGTHGYTF. The CDR3 DNA reads as TGTGCCAGCAGACAAAGGGGGGAGACAGGGACCCATGGCTACACCTTC.

Only a few counts were recorded for this clonotype. The CDR3 DNA sequence: TGCAGCGTTGTTGGGCAAATAAACACCGGGGAGCTGTTTTTT. Translated: CSVVGQINTGELFF. The rearrangement links TRBV29-1 to TRBJ2-2; D remains unclear. Per the germline V gene, CDR1 is SQVTM and CDR2 is ANQGSEA. The CDR3 covers 14 residues. Trimming shortened V by 4 bases and J by 2 bases, and 11 bases separated the two germline ends.

In this sample, this clonotype turned up a few times. The CDR3 sequence: CQTSGSNEQYF. The CDR3 DNA is TGTCAGACTAGCGGGAGCAACGAGCAGTACTTC. The chain recombines TRBV28 with TRBJ2-7; 12 nucleotides match TRBD2. This CDR3 region has 11 residues. The germline gives CDR1 MDHEN, CDR2 SYDVKM.

This clonotype has more than one count but fewer than ten. V gene TRBV10-3 combines with J gene TRBJ2-2; 10 bases fit TRBD1. Germline trimming cut 6 bases from V and 0 bases from J; bases unmatched to any gene: 4. The CDR3 sequence is 16 residues long. Germline lookup yields CDR1 ENHRY and CDR2 SYGVKD. Here the CDR3 reads CAIRGQGLANTGELFF. In DNA, the CDR3 is TGTGCCATCAGGGGACAGGGGCTTGCGAACACCGGGGAGCTGTTTTTT.

This clonotype appeared many times. The chain uses TRBV6-2 or TRBV6-3 and TRBJ2-7; 8 bases line up with TRBD1. This CDR3 is built from 13 residues. CDR1 MNHEY and CDR2 SVGEGT come from the germline V gene. Losses at the gene ends were 6 bases for V and 3 bases for J; bases not matched to a gene: 4. The CDR3 protein is CASRTGGIYEQYF. The CDR3 DNA follows: TGTGCCAGCAGAACAGGGGGGATCTACGAGCAGTACTTC.

There are a few counts of this clonotype. The chain couples TRBV5-6 to TRBJ2-7; D unresolved. The CDR3 has 13 residues. V was clipped by 2 bases and J by 2 bases, with 8 bases between them. Germline lookup yields CDR1 SGHDT and CDR2 YYEEEE. The CDR3 loop reads CASSFQEPYEQYF. DNA for the CDR3: TGTGCCAGCAGCTTCCAGGAGCCCTACGAGCAGTACTTC.

The CDR3 nucleotides are TGTGCCAGCAGTGCCCTGGGGGATACTGAAGCTTTCTTT. Its translation: CASSALGDTEAFF. The chain recombines TRBV25-1 with TRBJ1-1, with D perhaps matching TRBD1 (5 bases). This CDR3 has 13 amino acids. Deletions cut 4 bases from V and 5 bases from J, with 11 bases between. Germline assignment: CDR1 MGHDK and CDR2 SYGVNS.

This clonotype was picked up a small number of times. V gene TRBV5-1 combines with J gene TRBJ2-6; possible D gene TRBD2, 7 bases. Trimming shortened V by 8 bases and J by 2 bases, and 14 bases separated the two germline ends. The CDR3 has 15 amino acids. The germline CDR1 and CDR2 sequences are SGHRS and YFSETQ. The CDR3 sequence: CASSAGATGANVLTF. The CDR3, as DNA: TGCGCCAGTTCGGCGGGGGCTACTGGGGCCAACGTCCTGACTTTC. Full variable domain (rest looked up from reference TRBV5-1 and TRBJ2-6): KAGVTQTPRYLIKTRGQQVTLSCSPISGHRSVSWYQQTPGQGLQFLFEYFSETQRNKGNFPGRFSGRQFSNSRSEMNVSTLELGDSALYLCASSAGATGANVLTFGAGSRLTVL.

This chain connects TRBV7-9 to TRBJ1-5, with a tentative D call TRBD1 (6 bases). The length of the CDR3 is 16 residues. Germline V gene data show CDR1 as SEHNR and CDR2 as FQNEAQ (reference sequence). V lost 0 bases and J 6 bases, leaving 15 bases between the germline ends. CDR3 amino acids: CASSLAGGGVGQPQHF. The CDR3 bases are TGTGCCAGCAGCTTAGCCGGAGGGGGGGTCGGTCAGCCCCAGCATTTT. The variable domain in full, completed from reference TRBV7-9 and TRBJ1-5, reads DTGVSQNPRHKITKRGQNVTFRCDPISEHNRLYWYRQTLGQGPEFLTYFQNEAQLEKSRLLSDRFSAERPKGSFSTLEIQRTEQGDSAMYLCASSLAGGGVGQPQHFGDGTRLSIL.

This clonotype has a count of ten or more. The chain carries TRBV4-3 and TRBJ2-7; a weak D match, TRBD1 (5 bases). CDR1 LGHNA and CDR2 YSLEER come from the germline V gene. The ends were cut back, 0 bases at V and 4 bases at J, with 13 bases in the middle. The CDR3 totals 15 residues. CDR3 nucleotides: TGCGCCAGCAGCCAAGATAAGGGGAAGGGGTACGAGCAGTACTTC. It yields the protein CASSQDKGKGYEQYF.

This clonotype was picked up a small number of times. The CDR3 DNA reads as TGTGCCAGCAGTCTTACTTATACGCAGTATTTT. Translation: CASSLTYTQYF. The chain is built from TRBV5-5 and TRBJ2-3; D gene ambiguous. This CDR3 spans 11 amino acids. V lost 5 bases and J 7 bases, leaving 8 bases between the germline ends. CDR1 and CDR2 (germline): SGHKS, YYEKEE (reference sequence).

In this sample, this clonotype turned up a few times. This chain links TRBV5-1 with TRBJ1-2; 7 bases are shared with TRBD1. The CDR3 covers 16 residues. Germline lookup yields CDR1 SGHRS and CDR2 YFSETQ. V lost 4 bases and J lost 2; bases outside the gene matches: 11. CDR3 bases: TGCGCCAGCAGCGCGGGGGCGACAGGGAGGAACTATGGCTACACCTTC. Amino acids: CASSAGATGRNYGYTF.

The chain couples TRBV5-1 to TRBJ2-1; the D is unclear. The CDR3 is made up of 13 amino acids. The V end was cut by 3 bases, the J end by 5 bases, with 9 bases between. Germline values: CDR1 SGHRS, CDR2 YFSETQ. The CDR3 region has the DNA TGCGCCAGCAGCTCACGACACAACAATGAGCAGTTCTTC. It specifies CASSSRHNNEQFF.

The rearrangement joins TRBV7-3 to TRBJ2-5; D possibly matches TRBD1 or TRBD2 (5 bases each). Germline assignment: CDR1 SGHTA and CDR2 FQGTGA. The CDR3 is made up of 13 amino acids. Trimming removed 8 bases from V and 2 bases from J, with 12 bases in between. The CDR3 is CASGVGVQETQYF. For the CDR3, the DNA is TGTGCCAGCGGGGTGGGGGTGCAAGAGACCCAGTACTTC.

J is TRBJ1-3 and V is TRBV25-1; D gene unclear. There are 15 residues in the CDR3. CDR1 and CDR2 from the germline V gene are MGHDK and SYGVNS. V lost 7 bases and J 6 bases, leaving 19 bases between the germline ends. CDR3 region: CASTPGLLLENTIYF. The DNA of the CDR3 is TGTGCCAGCACCCCAGGACTACTTCTAGAAAACACCATATATTTT.

In this sample, this clonotype turned up a few times. The rearrangement uses TRBV4-3 and TRBJ2-1, with 11 nucleotides matching TRBD2. V was pared by 0 bases and J by 4 bases, with 5 bases of the junction left unmatched. Looked up from germline, CDR1 is LGHNA and CDR2 is YSLEER. The CDR3 sequence is 17 residues long. The CDR3 nucleotides are TGCGCCAGCAGCCAAGAAGTAGCGGGAGGGCGATACAATGAGCAGTTCTTC. Protein sequence: CASSQEVAGGRYNEQFF.

There are many counts of this clonotype. This sequence joins TRBV6-1 and TRBJ1-2, with D unclear. The CDR3 is made up of 14 amino acids. The V and J ends lost 6 bases and 8 bases respectively, with 19 bases between them. The germline gives CDR1 MNHNS, CDR2 SASEGT. CDR3 sequence reads: CASRRVSARGGYTF. The CDR3 coding sequence is TGTGCCAGCAGAAGGGTTTCAGCACGGGGAGGCTACACCTTC.